This TCR beta chain is drawn from a study of T cells in localized non-small cell lung cancer. The length of the CDR3 is 13 residues. Germline V lookup: CDR1 MNHNY, CDR2 SVGAGI (reference sequence). V gave up 0 bases and J gave up 3 bases, with 6 bases separating them. Some clones are missing from TCRdb's copy, which holds only in-frame ones; the method was immunoSEQ multiplex PCR. The sample lists approximately 46,000 clones, 81% seen once, with roughly 18% in the top ten. This sequence joins TRBV6-6 and TRBJ2-7; no clear D gene. The receptor's source is a man aged 35-75 years with stage III lung adenocarcinoma. The sample was peripheral blood mononuclear cells, taken before any cancer treatment. CDR3: CASSYSSSYEQYF. The CDR3 coding sequence is TGTGCCAGCAGTTACTCGAGTAGCTACGAGCAGTACTTC.